This TCR beta chain was captured by sequencing in a study of cytomegalovirus exposure and HLA in healthy donors. PCR was performed using 60 Vbeta and 13 Jbeta primers. The data were produced by immunoSEQ multiplex PCR, yet TCRdb's version contains in-frame clones alone and is incomplete. The sample shows 250,000 to 350,000 clones, approximately 90% of them seen only once. This CDR3 spans 14 amino acids. The germline V gene has CDR1 SGHNT and CDR2 YENEEA. J was trimmed by 3 bases and V by 5 bases; bases with no gene match: 4. This clonotype was sampled from a man aged 40-49 years in good health and CMV-seropositive. The sequenced sample consisted of PBMCs. V gene TRBV11-3 combines with J gene TRBJ2-1; 7 bases align to TRBD2. CDR3 DNA: TGTGCCAGCAGCCCAGGGACTAACTACAATGAGCAGTTCTTC. Translated, it gives CASSPGTNYNEQFF.